This T cell receptor beta chain was recovered during a study of shared clonotypes between healthy human individuals. Notes on the study in general: Sample collection involved blood only; tissue repertoires are likely different. In contrast to clonotypes shared by all four donors, non-shared clonotypes had lower generation probabilities. Sequencing depth was expected to influence donor clonotype sharing.

Germline V gene sequence: CDR1 SGHTA, CDR2 FQGNSA. V lost 2 bases and J lost 5, with 10 bases in between. The CDR3 is 13 residues long. On this clone itself: Its cognate antigen is unknown.

Genomic DNA from each subset was divided evenly over several immunoSEQ plates. Repertoires were generated with immunoSEQ multiplex PCR, while TCRdb's copy carries only in-frame clones and drops some. The sample consists of about 1.4 million clones, around 97% of them appearing once. This receptor was taken from a young man in good health. The chain links TRBV7-2 to TRBJ2-7; tentative D call: TRBD1 (5 bases). Sequencing was performed on naive CD4+ T cells sorted from blood. Subset: CD45RA+ positively selected. For the CDR3, the DNA is TGTGCCAGCAGCTTAACCAGGGCGGACGAGCAGTACTTC. Translating it yields CASSLTRADEQYF.